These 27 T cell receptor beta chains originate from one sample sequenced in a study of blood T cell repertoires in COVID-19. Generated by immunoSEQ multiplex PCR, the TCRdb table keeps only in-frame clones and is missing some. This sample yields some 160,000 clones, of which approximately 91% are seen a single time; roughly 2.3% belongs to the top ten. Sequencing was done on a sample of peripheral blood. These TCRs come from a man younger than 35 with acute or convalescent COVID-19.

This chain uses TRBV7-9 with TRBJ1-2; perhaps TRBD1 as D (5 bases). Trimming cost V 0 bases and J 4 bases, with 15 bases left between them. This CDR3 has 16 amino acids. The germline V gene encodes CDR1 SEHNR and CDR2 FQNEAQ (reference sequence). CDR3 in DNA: TGTGCCAGCAGCTTAGCTGGAACAGGAAGGGGCTATGGCTACACCTTC. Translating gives CASSLAGTGRGYGYTF.

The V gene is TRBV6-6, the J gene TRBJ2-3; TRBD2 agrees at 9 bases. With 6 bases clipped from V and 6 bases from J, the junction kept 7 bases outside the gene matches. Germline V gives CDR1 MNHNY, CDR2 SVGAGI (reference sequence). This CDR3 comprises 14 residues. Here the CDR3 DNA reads TGTGCCAGCAGGGCGGGGGGGCCGTCGGATACGCAGTATTTT. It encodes CASRAGGPSDTQYF.

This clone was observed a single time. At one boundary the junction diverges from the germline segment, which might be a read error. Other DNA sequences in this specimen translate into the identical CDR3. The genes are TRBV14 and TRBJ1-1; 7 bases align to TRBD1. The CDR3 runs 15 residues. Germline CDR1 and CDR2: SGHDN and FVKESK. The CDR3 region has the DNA TGCGCCAGCAGCCAAGATGTGGGACAGCTGACTGAAGCTTTCTTT. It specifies CASSQDVGQLTEAFF.

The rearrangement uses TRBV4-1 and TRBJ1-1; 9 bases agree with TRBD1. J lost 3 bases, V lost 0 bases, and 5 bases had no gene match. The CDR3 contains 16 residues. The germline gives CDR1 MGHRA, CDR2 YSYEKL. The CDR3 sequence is CASSQEGQGYYTEAFF. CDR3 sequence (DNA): TGCGCCAGCAGCCAAGAGGGACAGGGCTACTACACTGAAGCTTTCTTT.

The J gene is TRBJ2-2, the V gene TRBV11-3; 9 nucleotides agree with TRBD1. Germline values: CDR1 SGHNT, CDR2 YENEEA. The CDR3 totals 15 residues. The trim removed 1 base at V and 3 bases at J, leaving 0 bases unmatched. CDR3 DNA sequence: TGTGCCAGCAGCTTAGGGACAGGGGACACCGGGGAGCTGTTTTTT. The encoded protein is CASSLGTGDTGELFF.

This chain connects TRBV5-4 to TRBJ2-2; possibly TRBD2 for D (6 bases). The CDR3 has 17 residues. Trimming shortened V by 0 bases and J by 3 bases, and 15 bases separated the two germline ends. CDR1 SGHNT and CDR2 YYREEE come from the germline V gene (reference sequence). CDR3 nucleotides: TGTGCCAGCAGCTTGGAGGCGGGGAGCCCGGACACCGGGGAGCTGTTTTTT. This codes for CASSLEAGSPDTGELFF.

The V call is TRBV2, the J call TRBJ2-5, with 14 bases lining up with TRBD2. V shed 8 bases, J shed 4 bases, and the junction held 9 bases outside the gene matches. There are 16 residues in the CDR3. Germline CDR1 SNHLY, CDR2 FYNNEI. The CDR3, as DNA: TGTGCCAGCGGACTAGCGGGGGGCCGAGGCACAGAGACCCAGTACTTC. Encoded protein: CASGLAGGRGTETQYF.

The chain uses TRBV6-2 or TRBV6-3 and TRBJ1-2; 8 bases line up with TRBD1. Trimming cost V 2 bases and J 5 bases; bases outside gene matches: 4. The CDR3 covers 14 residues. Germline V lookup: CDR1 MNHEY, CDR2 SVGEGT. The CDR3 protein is CASSYQGTGYGYTF. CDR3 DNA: TGTGCCAGCAGTTACCAGGGGACAGGATATGGCTACACCTTC.

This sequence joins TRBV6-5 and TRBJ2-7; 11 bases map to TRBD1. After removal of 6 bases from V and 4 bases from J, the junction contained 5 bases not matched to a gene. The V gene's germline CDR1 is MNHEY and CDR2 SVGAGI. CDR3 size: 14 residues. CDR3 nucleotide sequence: TGTGCCAGCAGCTCCGGGACAGGGGGTTACGAGCAGTACTTC. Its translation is CASSSGTGGYEQYF.

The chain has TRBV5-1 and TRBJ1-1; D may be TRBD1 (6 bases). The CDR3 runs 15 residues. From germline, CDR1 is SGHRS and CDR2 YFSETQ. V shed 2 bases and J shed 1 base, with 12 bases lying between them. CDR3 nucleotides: TGCGCCAGCAGCTTTGACAGGCCAGGGAACACTGAAGCTTTCTTT. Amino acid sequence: CASSFDRPGNTEAFF.

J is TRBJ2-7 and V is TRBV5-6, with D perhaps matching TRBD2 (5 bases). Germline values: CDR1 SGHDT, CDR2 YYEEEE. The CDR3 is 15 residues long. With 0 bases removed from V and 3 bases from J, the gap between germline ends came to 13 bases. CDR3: CASSLERMGFYEQYF. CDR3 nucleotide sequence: TGTGCCAGCAGCTTGGAGCGGATGGGATTCTACGAGCAGTACTTC.

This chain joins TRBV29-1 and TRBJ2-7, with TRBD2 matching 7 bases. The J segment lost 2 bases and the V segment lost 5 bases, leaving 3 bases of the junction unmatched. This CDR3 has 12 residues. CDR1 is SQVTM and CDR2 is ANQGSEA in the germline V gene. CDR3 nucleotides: TGCAGCGTTAGGACTAGAGCCTACGAGCAGTACTTC. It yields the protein CSVRTRAYEQYF.

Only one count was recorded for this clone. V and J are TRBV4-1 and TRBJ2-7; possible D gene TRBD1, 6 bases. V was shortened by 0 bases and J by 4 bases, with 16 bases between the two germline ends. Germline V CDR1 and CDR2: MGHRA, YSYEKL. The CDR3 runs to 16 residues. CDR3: CASSQDRGGVGYEQYF. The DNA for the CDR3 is TGCGCCAGCAGCCAAGATAGAGGGGGAGTCGGATACGAGCAGTACTTC.

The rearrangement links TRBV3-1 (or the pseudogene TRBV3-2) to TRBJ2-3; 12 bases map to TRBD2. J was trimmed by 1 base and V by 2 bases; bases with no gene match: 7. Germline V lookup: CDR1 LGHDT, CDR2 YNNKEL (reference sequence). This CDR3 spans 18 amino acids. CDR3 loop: CASSQTPGLAGRTDTQYF. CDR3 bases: TGTGCCAGCAGCCAAACCCCTGGACTAGCGGGACGCACAGATACGCAGTATTTT.

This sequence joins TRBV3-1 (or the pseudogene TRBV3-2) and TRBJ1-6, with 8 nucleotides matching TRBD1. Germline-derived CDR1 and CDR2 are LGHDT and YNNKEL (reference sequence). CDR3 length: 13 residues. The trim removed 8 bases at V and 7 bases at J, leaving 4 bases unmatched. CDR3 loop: CASGQGRNSPLHF. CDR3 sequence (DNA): TGTGCCAGCGGACAGGGCAGGAATTCACCCCTCCACTTT.

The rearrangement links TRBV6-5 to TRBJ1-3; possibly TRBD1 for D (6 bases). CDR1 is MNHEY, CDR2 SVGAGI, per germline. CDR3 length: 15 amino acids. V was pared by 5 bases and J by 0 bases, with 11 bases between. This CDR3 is CASSPIGGSGNTIYF. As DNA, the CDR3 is TGTGCCAGCAGTCCAATAGGGGGCTCTGGAAACACCATATATTTT.

The CDR3 DNA is TGTGCCAGCAGTCCCGGGGGGCCATACAATGAGCAGTTCTTC. Encoded protein: CASSPGGPYNEQFF. The V call is TRBV27, the J call TRBJ2-1; D might be TRBD2 (7 bases). With 5 bases removed from V and 4 bases from J, the gap between germline ends came to 12 bases. The CDR3 spans 14 residues. Germline V CDR1 and CDR2: MNHEY, SMNVEV (reference sequence).

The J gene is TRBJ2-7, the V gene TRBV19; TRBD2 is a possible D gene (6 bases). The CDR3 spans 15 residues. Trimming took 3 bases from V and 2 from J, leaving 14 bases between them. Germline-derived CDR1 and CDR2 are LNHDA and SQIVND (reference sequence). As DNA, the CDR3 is TGTGCCAGTAGTATTTCCACTGGACTAACCTACGAGCAGTACTTC. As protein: CASSISTGLTYEQYF.

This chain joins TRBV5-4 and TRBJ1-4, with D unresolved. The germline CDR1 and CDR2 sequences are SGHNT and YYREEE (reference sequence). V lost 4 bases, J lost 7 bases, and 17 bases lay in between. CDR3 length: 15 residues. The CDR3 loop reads CASSPDTSRGEKLFF. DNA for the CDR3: TGTGCCAGCAGCCCTGACACTTCACGGGGTGAAAAACTGTTTTTT.

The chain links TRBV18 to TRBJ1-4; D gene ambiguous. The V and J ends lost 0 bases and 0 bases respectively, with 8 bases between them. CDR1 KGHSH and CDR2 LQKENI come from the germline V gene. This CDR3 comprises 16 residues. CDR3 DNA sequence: TGTGCCAGCTCACCACCGAGGATGACAACTAATGAAAAACTGTTTTTT. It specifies CASSPPRMTTNEKLFF.

CDR3 sequence (DNA): TGTGCCAGTCACAGGGGTGGGAACACCGGGGAGCTGTTTTTT. Its protein product is CASHRGGNTGELFF. The chain carries TRBV6-5 and TRBJ2-2; TRBD1 aligns across 7 bases. Germline CDR1 and CDR2: MNHEY and SVGAGI. CDR3 length equals 14 residues. Unmatched junction bases numbered 5, after V lost 9 bases and J lost 1 base.

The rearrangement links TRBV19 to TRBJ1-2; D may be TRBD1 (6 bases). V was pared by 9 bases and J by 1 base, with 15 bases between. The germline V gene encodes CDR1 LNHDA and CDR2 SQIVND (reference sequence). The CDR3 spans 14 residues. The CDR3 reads CASRWAGVNYGYTF. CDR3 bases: TGTGCCAGCCGGTGGGCAGGGGTTAACTATGGCTACACCTTC. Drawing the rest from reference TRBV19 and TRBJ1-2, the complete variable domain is DGGITQSPKYLFRKEGQNVTLSCEQNLNHDAMYWYRQDPGQGLRLIYYSQIVNDFQKGDIAEGYSVSREKKESFPLTVTSAQKNPTAFYLCASRWAGVNYGYTFGSGTRLTVV.

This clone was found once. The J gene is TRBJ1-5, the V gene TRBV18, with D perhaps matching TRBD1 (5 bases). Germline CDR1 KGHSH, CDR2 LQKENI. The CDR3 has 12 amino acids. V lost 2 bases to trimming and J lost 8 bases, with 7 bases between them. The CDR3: CASSPGGEPQHF. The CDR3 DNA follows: TGTGCCAGCTCACCAGGGGGGGAGCCCCAGCATTTT.

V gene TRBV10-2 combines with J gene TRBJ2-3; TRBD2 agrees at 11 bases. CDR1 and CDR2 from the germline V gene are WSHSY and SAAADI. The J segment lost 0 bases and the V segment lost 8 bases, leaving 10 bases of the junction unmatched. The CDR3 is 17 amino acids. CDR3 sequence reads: CASLTPGLAASTDTQYF. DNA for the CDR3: TGCGCCAGCTTAACCCCGGGACTAGCGGCTAGCACAGATACGCAGTATTTT.

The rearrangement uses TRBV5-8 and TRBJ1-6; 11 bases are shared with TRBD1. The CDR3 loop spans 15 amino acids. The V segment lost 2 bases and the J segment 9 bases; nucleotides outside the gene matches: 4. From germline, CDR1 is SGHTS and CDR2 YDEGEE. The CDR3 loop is CASSLGGTGGSPLHF. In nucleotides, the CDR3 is TGTGCCAGCAGCTTAGGCGGGACAGGGGGTTCACCCCTCCACTTT.

CDR3 DNA sequence: TGTGCCAGCAGTCAGATGAACACTGAAGCTTTCTTT. Translating gives CASSQMNTEAFF. V usage is TRBV6-5 and J usage is TRBJ1-1; no clear D gene. This CDR3 is built from 12 residues. The V and J ends lost 5 bases and 0 bases respectively, with 4 bases between them. Germline assignment: CDR1 MNHEY and CDR2 SVGAGI.

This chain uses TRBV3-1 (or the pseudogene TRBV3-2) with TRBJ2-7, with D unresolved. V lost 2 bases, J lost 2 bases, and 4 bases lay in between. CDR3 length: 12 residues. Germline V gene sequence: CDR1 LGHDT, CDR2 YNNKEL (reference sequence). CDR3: CASSQSTYEQYF. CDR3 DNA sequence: TGTGCCAGCAGCCAATCCACCTACGAGCAGTACTTC.